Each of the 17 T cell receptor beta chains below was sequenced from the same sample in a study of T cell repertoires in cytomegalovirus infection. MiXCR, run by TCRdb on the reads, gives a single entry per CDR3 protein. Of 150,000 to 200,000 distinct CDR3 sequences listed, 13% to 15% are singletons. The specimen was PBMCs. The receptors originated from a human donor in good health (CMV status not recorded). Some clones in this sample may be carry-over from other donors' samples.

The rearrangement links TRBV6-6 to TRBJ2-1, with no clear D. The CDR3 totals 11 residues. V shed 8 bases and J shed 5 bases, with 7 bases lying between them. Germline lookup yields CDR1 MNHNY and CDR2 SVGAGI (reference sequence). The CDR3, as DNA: TGTGCCAGCTTTAGACACAATGAGCAGTTCTTC. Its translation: CASFRHNEQFF.

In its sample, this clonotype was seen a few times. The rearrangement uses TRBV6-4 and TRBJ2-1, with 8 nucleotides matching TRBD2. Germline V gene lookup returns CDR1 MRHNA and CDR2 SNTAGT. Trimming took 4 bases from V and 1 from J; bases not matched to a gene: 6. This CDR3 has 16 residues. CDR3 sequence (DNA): TGTGCCAGCAGTGTCGATAGCGGGATGTCCTACAATGAGCAGTTCTTC. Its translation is CASSVDSGMSYNEQFF.

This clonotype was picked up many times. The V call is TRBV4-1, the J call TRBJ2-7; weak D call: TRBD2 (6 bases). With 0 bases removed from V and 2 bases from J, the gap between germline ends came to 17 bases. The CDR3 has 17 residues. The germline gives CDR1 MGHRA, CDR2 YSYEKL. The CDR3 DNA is TGCGCCAGCAGCCAAGATCAGCGGGCAGGGAGAGCCTACGAGCAGTACTTC. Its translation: CASSQDQRAGRAYEQYF.

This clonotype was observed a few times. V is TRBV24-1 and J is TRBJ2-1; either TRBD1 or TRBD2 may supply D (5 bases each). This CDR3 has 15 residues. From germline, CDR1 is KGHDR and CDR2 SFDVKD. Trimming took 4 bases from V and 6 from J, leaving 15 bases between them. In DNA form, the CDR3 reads TGTGCCACCAGTGACTCCGGGACCGGCGCCAATGAGCAGTTCTTC. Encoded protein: CATSDSGTGANEQFF.

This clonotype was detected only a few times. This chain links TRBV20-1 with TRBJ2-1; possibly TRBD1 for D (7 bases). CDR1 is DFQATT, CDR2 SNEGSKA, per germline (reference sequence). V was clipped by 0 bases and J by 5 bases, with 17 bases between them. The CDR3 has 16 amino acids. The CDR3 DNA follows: TGCAGTGCTAGAGATCCCAGGCAGGGGGGACACAATGAGCAGTTCTTC. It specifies CSARDPRQGGHNEQFF.

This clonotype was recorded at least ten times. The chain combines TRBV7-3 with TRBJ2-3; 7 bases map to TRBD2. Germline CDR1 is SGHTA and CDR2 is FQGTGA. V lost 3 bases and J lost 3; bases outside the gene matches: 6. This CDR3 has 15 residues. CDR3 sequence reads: CASSLAGAGTDTQYF. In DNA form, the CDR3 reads TGTGCCAGCAGCTTGGCGGGAGCGGGTACAGATACGCAGTATTTT.

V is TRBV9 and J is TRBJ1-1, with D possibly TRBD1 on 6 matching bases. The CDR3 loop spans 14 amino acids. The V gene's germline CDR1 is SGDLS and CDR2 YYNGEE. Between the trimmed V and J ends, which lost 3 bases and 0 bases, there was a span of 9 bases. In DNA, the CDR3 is TGTGCCAGCAGCGGGGGACATATGAACACTGAAGCTTTCTTT. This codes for CASSGGHMNTEAFF.

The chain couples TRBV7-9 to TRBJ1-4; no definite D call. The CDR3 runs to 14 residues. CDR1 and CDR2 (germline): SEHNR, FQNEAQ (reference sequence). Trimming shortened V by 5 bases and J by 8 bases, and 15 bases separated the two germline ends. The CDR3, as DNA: TGTGCCAGCAGCGTCTCCAGAGGTAGAGAAAAACTGTTTTTT. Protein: CASSVSRGREKLFF.

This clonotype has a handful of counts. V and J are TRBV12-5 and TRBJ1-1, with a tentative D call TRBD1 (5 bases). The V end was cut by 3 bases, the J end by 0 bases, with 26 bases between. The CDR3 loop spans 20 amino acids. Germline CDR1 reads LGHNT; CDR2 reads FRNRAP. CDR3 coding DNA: TGTGCTAGTGGTTTTCTCCCCAGTAGGGGCATTCGGGGGATGAACACTGAAGCTTTCTTT. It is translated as CASGFLPSRGIRGMNTEAFF.

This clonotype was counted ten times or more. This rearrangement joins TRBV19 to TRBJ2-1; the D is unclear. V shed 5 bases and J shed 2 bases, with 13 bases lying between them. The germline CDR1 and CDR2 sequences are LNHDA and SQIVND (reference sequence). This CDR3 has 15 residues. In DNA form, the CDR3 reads TGTGCCAGTAGTCCTGCATTGAGTCCCTACAATGAGCAGTTCTTC. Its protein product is CASSPALSPYNEQFF.

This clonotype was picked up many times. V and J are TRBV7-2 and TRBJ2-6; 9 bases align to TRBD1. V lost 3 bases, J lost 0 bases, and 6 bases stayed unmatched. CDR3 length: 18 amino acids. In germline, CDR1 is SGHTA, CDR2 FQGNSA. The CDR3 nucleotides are TGTGCCAGCAGCTTGGCCGGGACAGGGAGCTCTGGGGCCAACGTCCTGACTTTC. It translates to CASSLAGTGSSGANVLTF.

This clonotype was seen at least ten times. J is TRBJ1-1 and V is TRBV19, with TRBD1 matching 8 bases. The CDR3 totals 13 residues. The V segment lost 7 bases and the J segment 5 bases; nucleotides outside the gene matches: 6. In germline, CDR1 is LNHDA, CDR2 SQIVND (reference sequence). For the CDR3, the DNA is TGTGCCAGTATGGTACAGGGGGAGACTGAAGCTTTCTTT. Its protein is CASMVQGETEAFF.

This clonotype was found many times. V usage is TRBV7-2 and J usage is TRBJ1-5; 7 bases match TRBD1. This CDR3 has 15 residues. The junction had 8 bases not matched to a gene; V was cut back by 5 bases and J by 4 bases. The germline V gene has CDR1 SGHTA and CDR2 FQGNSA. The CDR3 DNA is TGTGCCAGCAGCCTAAGGGGGCAGGGGAATCAGCCCCAGCATTTT. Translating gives CASSLRGQGNQPQHF.

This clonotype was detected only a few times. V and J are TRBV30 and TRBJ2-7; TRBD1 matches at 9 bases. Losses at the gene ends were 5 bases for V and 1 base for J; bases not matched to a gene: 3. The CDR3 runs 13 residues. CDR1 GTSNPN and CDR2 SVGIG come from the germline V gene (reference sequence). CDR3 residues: CAWDRGGSYEQYF. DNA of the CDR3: TGTGCCTGGGACAGGGGGGGGTCCTACGAGCAGTACTTC.

As DNA, the CDR3 is TGTGCCAGCAGTTTGAAACCCACGGACAAGTACTTC. This translates into CASSLKPTDKYF. The genes are TRBV12-3 or TRBV12-4 and TRBJ2-5; D is possibly TRBD1 (5 bases). This CDR3 comprises 12 residues. With 3 bases removed from V and 12 bases from J, the gap between germline ends came to 14 bases.

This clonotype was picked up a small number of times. DNA for the CDR3: TGTGCCAGCAGCCAAAGCGGAGGTGGTTTCTACGAGCAGTACTTC. It translates to CASSQSGGGFYEQYF. The rearrangement joins TRBV5-5 to TRBJ2-7; possible D gene TRBD2, 5 bases. Trimming cost V 4 bases and J 3 bases, with 17 bases left between them. CDR1 and CDR2 (germline): SGHKS, YYEKEE (reference sequence). The CDR3 covers 15 residues.

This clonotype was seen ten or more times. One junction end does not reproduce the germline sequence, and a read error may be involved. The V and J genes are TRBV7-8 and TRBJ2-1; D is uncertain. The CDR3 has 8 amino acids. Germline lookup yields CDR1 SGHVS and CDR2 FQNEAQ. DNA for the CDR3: TGTGCCAGCAGCCCCCTAATCTTC. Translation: CASSPLIF. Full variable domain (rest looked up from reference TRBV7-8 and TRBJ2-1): GAGVSQSPRYKVAKRGQDVALRCDPISGHVSLFWYQQALGQGPEFLTYFQNEAQLDKSGLPSDRFFAERPEGSVSTLKIQRTQQEDSAVYLCASSPLIFGPGTRLTVL.